The clone carrying this TCR beta chain was seen only once. Its antigen is undetermined. The test was conducted at deep level. Some clones are missing from TCRdb's copy, which holds only in-frame ones; the method was immunoSEQ multiplex PCR. Of 650,000 to 800,000 clones listed, about 91% were seen once; the top ten hold approximately 24%. The naive CD8 population came from CD45RO-negative cells selected for CCR7, without terminally differentiated effector memory CD45RA+ cells. Participating donors were healthy, HIV-negative adults free of recent acute infections or vaccinations. These data originate in a study of shared clonotypes between healthy human individuals. Study overall: Aged between 18 and 49, the donors were two women and three men. Study-wide points: Investigators expected sequencing depth to affect clonotype sharing among donors.

This CDR3 region has 17 residues. J was trimmed by 2 bases and V by 6 bases; bases with no gene match: 13. The germline gives CDR1 SEHNR, CDR2 FQNEAQ (reference sequence). The rearrangement links TRBV7-9 to TRBJ2-1, with 7 nucleotides matching TRBD2. The source of this sequence is a young man in good health. Material: naive CD8+ T cells sorted from blood. CDR3 region: CASSGGTKGRTYNEQFF. The CDR3 DNA is TGTGCCAGCAGTGGAGGGACTAAGGGCCGAACCTACAATGAGCAGTTCTTC.